A single T cell receptor (beta chain) is shown here with its context. The antigen is undetermined. The data belong to a study of long-term antiretroviral therapy in people with HIV. Broader study findings: Records did not include ART adherence, viral resistance or therapy changes.

The CDR3 covers 16 residues. Germline lookup yields CDR1 SEHNR and CDR2 FQNEAQ (reference sequence). Trimming left V 4 bases short and J 1 base short, with 14 bases between. An immunoSEQ assay, version v3.0, was performed at survey level. Profiling relied on immunoSEQ multiplex PCR, and the TCRdb table lists in-frame clones only, not all of them. The table shows roughly 17,000 clones, with roughly 80% occurring only once. The receptor was derived from a woman aged 40-49 years with HIV. This material consisted of unsorted PBMCs, taken 2.3 years after starting antiretroviral therapy. The chain joins TRBV7-9 to TRBJ2-1; weak D call: TRBD2 (5 bases). CDR3: CASSSSGVSSYNEQFF. The CDR3 region has the DNA TGTGCCAGCAGCTCTTCCGGGGTCTCGTCCTACAATGAGCAGTTCTTC.